Listed below are T cell receptor beta chains from one sample, sequenced in a study of blood T cell repertoires in COVID-19. The data were produced by immunoSEQ multiplex PCR, yet TCRdb's version contains in-frame clones alone and is incomplete. The sample has around 300,000 clones; roughly 87% are singletons. The sequenced sample consisted of PBMCs or T cells enriched from blood (not recorded which). These receptors were collected from a woman aged 35 to 49 who had recovered from COVID-19. The CDR3 runs from the conserved cysteine through the conserved F or W. D genes are given only for firm matches. Rows may omit the clone size; those that give it use once, few, many or a size class.

V gene	clone size	J gene	D gene	CDR3 protein	CDR3 DNA
TRBV2	NA	TRBJ2-1	NA	CASSVLASNEQFF	TGTGCCAGCAGCGTCCTCGCGAGCAATGAGCAGTTCTTC
TRBV28	once	TRBJ1-4	NA	CASSFQGSNEKLFF	TGTGCCAGCAGCTTCCAGGGGAGTAATGAAAAACTGTTTTTT
TRBV28	NA	TRBJ1-5	TRBD1	CASSLGSRGNQPQHF	TGTGCCAGCAGTTTAGGATCCAGGGGGAATCAGCCCCAGCATTTT
TRBV27	NA	TRBJ2-7	NA	CASRSGEGGYEQYF	TGTGCCAGCCGATCGGGGGAGGGGGGCTACGAGCAGTACTTC
TRBV14	NA	TRBJ2-1	NA	CASSQERGRSFF	TGTGCCAGCAGCCAAGAACGTGGCAGATCGTTCTTC
TRBV29-1	NA	TRBJ2-5	TRBD2	CSVEDPREEIETQYF	TGCAGCGTTGAAGATCCGCGGGAGGAGATTGAGACCCAGTACTTC
TRBV18	NA	TRBJ1-2	TRBD1	CASSPVTGHGYTF	TGTGCCAGCTCACCTGTGACAGGGCATGGCTACACCTTC
TRBV5-4	NA	TRBJ2-7	TRBD2	CASSFGLAGGLAYEQYF	TGTGCCAGCAGCTTCGGACTAGCGGGAGGCCTAGCCTACGAGCAGTACTTC
TRBV15	NA	TRBJ2-3	TRBD2	CATRPGLAGSTDTQYF	TGTGCCACCAGACCTGGACTAGCGGGAAGCACAGATACGCAGTATTTT
TRBV28	NA	TRBJ1-6	NA	CASTATYNSPLHF	TGTGCCAGTACAGCTACTTATAATTCACCCCTCCACTTT
TRBV18	once	TRBJ2-5	NA	CASSPQAGVIETQYF	TGTGCCAGCTCACCCCAAGCAGGGGTAATTGAGACCCAGTACTTC
TRBV18	NA	TRBJ2-5	NA	CASSPPKTGAQETQYF	TGTGCCAGCTCACCACCTAAGACAGGCGCTCAAGAGACCCAGTACTTC
TRBV11-2	once	TRBJ1-2	NA	CASAPISGTSNYGYTF	TGTGCCAGCGCCCCAATATCCGGGACATCGAACTATGGCTACACCTTC
TRBV9	NA	TRBJ2-7	TRBD2	CASSPGLAGALAYEQYF	TGTGCCAGCAGCCCCGGACTAGCGGGAGCCCTAGCCTACGAGCAGTACTTC
TRBV6-5	NA	TRBJ2-1	NA	CASSYSTKGDEQFF	TGTGCCAGCAGTTACTCGACAAAGGGGGATGAGCAGTTCTTC
TRBV7-3	NA	TRBJ2-1	TRBD1	CASSQSGTGTYSSYNEQFF	TGTGCCAGCAGCCAAAGCGGGACAGGGACCTATAGCTCCTACAATGAGCAGTTCTTC
TRBV23-1	NA	TRBJ2-7	NA	CASVQGRYEQYF	TGCGCCAGCGTACAGGGTAGGTACGAGCAGTACTTC
TRBV7-3	few	TRBJ2-3	TRBD2	CASSVGGSSGSGVTDTQYF	TGTGCCAGCAGCGTAGGTGGGTCTAGCGGGAGTGGAGTCACAGATACGCAGTATTTT
TRBV6-5	NA	TRBJ2-7	NA	CASSRDSYEQYF	TGTGCCAGCAGCAGGGACTCCTACGAGCAGTACTTC
TRBV5-6	NA	TRBJ1-2	NA	CASSPIRDSRLRYGYTF	TGTGCCAGCAGCCCGATTCGCGACAGCCGACTTCGCTATGGCTACACCTTC
TRBV19	NA	TRBJ1-1	TRBD1	CASRQRQGETEAFF	TGTGCCAGTAGACAGAGACAGGGAGAAACTGAAGCTTTCTTT
TRBV20-1	NA	TRBJ1-4	NA	CSALREKLFF	TGCAGTGCCCTACGCGAAAAACTGTTTTTT
TRBV29-1	NA	TRBJ1-1	NA	CSVEGAASMNTEAFF	TGCAGCGTTGAGGGGGCAGCCTCGATGAACACTGAAGCTTTCTTT
TRBV7-8	NA	TRBJ2-5	NA	CASGPGVGETQYF	TGTGCCAGCGGACCGGGGGTGGGGGAGACCCAGTACTTC
TRBV6-4	NA	TRBJ2-1	TRBD2	CASSDRGGLGSEQFF	TGTGCCAGCAGTGACAGGGGGGGACTAGGGAGTGAGCAGTTCTTC
TRBV7-8	NA	TRBJ1-5	NA	CASSGWDYSNQPQHF	TGTGCCAGCAGCGGATGGGACTATAGCAATCAGCCCCAGCATTTT
TRBV5-1	few	TRBJ2-6	NA	CASSLTGSSGANVLTF	TGCGCCAGCAGCTTGACAGGGAGCTCTGGGGCCAACGTCCTGACTTTC
TRBV6-5	NA	TRBJ2-5	TRBD1	CASRHGTGGQETQYF	TGTGCCAGCAGACACGGGACAGGGGGGCAAGAGACCCAGTACTTC
TRBV24-1	NA	TRBJ1-2	NA	CATSDLRTSYGYTF	TGTGCCACCAGTGATCTCCGGACATCCTATGGCTACACCTTC
TRBV7-2	NA	TRBJ2-7	NA	CASSLGVRIPREQYF	TGTGCCAGCAGCTTAGGAGTGCGGATCCCTCGCGAGCAGTACTTC
TRBV9	NA	TRBJ2-3	NA	CASSVDMGEADTQYF	TGTGCCAGCAGCGTAGATATGGGGGAGGCAGATACGCAGTATTTT
TRBV21-1	NA	TRBJ2-7	NA	CASSKETGYEQYF	TGTGCCAGCAGCAAAGAGACGGGTTACGAGCAGTACTTC
TRBV2	NA	TRBJ1-3	TRBD1	CASSGSRARGANTIYF	TGTGCCAGCAGTGGTAGCAGGGCCAGGGGGGCAAACACCATATATTTT
TRBV11-2	NA	TRBJ2-1	NA	CASSFDSPDEQFF	TGTGCCAGCAGCTTCGACTCGCCGGATGAGCAGTTCTTC
TRBV19	NA	TRBJ2-7	TRBD2	CASSVAGTSGSYEQYF	TGTGCCAGTAGTGTGGCCGGGACTAGCGGGTCCTACGAGCAGTACTTC
TRBV7-2	NA	TRBJ2-3	NA	CASSPGFSTDTQYF	TGTGCCAGCAGCCCAGGGTTCAGCACAGATACGCAGTATTTT
TRBV28	NA	TRBJ2-1	TRBD2	CASSTSGSYNEQFF	TGTGCCAGCAGTACTAGCGGCTCCTACAATGAGCAGTTCTTC
TRBV27	NA	TRBJ1-2	TRBD1	CASRAKDRAGGYTF	TGTGCCAGCAGGGCTAAGGACAGGGCGGGAGGCTACACCTTC
TRBV7-2	NA	TRBJ1-4	NA	CASSFNSGVSNEKLFF	TGTGCCAGCAGCTTCAACAGCGGGGTATCTAATGAAAAACTGTTTTTT
TRBV12-3/TRBV12-4	NA	TRBJ2-3	TRBD2	CASGSGRGDTQYF	TGTGCCAGCGGAAGCGGGAGGGGAGATACGCAGTATTTT
TRBV7-8	NA	TRBJ2-1	TRBD1	CASSLRTGESYNEQFF	TGTGCCAGCAGCTTGAGGACAGGGGAATCCTACAATGAGCAGTTCTTC
TRBV28	NA	TRBJ2-7	TRBD2	CASSLGVALAGAYF	TGTGCCAGCAGTTTGGGGGTCGCCCTAGCGGGAGCGTACTTC
TRBV28	NA	TRBJ1-6	NA	CASMIQGHNSPLHF	TGTGCCAGCATGATACAGGGACATAATTCACCCCTCCACTTT
TRBV28	NA	TRBJ2-7	TRBD2	CAIQTGGLSSGTVLGQYF	TGTGCCATCCAGACAGGAGGGTTGAGTAGCGGGACCGTGCTTGGGCAGTACTTC
TRBV28	NA	TRBJ1-3	NA	CASGLQRDTVSGNTIYF	TGTGCCAGCGGATTACAACGTGACACCGTCTCTGGAAACACCATATATTTT
TRBV19	NA	TRBJ2-3	NA	CASSPGFVDTQYF	TGTGCCAGTAGCCCCGGGTTCGTAGATACGCAGTATTTT
TRBV11-2	NA	TRBJ2-7	TRBD2	CASSLGGGSYEQYF	TGTGCCAGCAGCTTAGGGGGGGGATCCTACGAGCAGTACTTC
TRBV5-1	NA	TRBJ2-5	NA	CASRRDSHSQETQYF	TGCGCCAGCAGGCGAGACAGTCATTCACAAGAGACCCAGTACTTC
TRBV18	NA	TRBJ2-7	NA	CASSPPVRDEQYF	TGTGCCAGCTCACCACCGGTTAGAGACGAGCAGTACTTC
TRBV28	once	TRBJ2-5	TRBD2	CASSFGGVGHSSGTQYF	TGTGCCAGCAGTTTCGGGGGGGTCGGACACTCAAGCGGGACCCAGTACTTC
TRBV5-4	NA	TRBJ1-1	NA	CASSEPPGAFF	TGTGCCAGCAGCGAGCCGCCGGGAGCTTTCTTT
TRBV7-2	NA	TRBJ2-2	TRBD1	CASSLDRVGRELFF	TGTGCCAGCAGTCTAGACAGGGTTGGCCGGGAGCTGTTTTTT
TRBV28	few	TRBJ1-1	TRBD1	CASSSGQFTEAFF	TGTGCCAGCAGCTCGGGACAGTTCACTGAAGCTTTCTTT
TRBV19	NA	TRBJ2-6	TRBD1	CASSTSLGQGGGANVLTF	TGTGCCAGTAGTACCTCCCTCGGACAGGGAGGAGGGGCCAACGTCCTGACTTTC
TRBV27	NA	TRBJ2-2	TRBD1	CASSFWTGGGNTGELFF	TGTGCCAGCAGTTTTTGGACAGGGGGCGGGAACACCGGGGAGCTGTTTTTT
TRBV28	NA	TRBJ1-2	NA	CASSRGGILSGYTF	TGTGCCAGCAGCCGGGGGGGGATCCTTAGCGGCTACACCTTC
TRBV7-2	NA	TRBJ1-4	TRBD1	CASSLAQGGYEKLFF	TGTGCCAGCAGCTTAGCACAGGGGGGGTATGAAAAACTGTTTTTT
TRBV5-1	NA	TRBJ2-1	NA	CASSSEGAPYNEQFF	TGCGCCAGCAGCTCCGAGGGAGCTCCCTACAATGAGCAGTTCTTC
TRBV5-4	NA	TRBJ2-7	TRBD2	CASSFSGRSYEQYF	TGTGCCAGCAGCTTTAGCGGGAGATCCTACGAGCAGTACTTC
TRBV10-3	NA	TRBJ2-5	TRBD1	CAINSGGSQETQYF	TGTGCCATCAATTCAGGGGGCTCCCAAGAGACCCAGTACTTC